These 6 T cell receptor beta chains were all obtained from the same sample, sequenced in a study of T-cell reconstitution after alpha-beta-depleted transplantation in children. A TCRbeta library incorporating unique molecular identifiers was prepared. TCRdb passed the PCR reads through MiXCR, listing each CDR3 protein once. The sample has hundreds of thousands of distinct CDR3 sequences, approximately 22% seen once. Source: PBMCs, mostly from graft donor cells, taken 360 days after TCRalphabeta/CD19-depleted stem cell transplant. These receptors came from a boy younger than two who had a stem cell transplant for acute myeloid leukemia, so the T cells may come from the graft donor.

The chain links TRBV15 to TRBJ1-1, with D possibly being TRBD1 (6 bases). V was trimmed by 0 bases and J by 3 bases, leaving 11 bases between them. The CDR3 totals 15 residues. From germline, CDR1 is LNHNV and CDR2 YYDKDF (reference sequence). CDR3 protein: CATSRETTGDTEAFF. As DNA, the CDR3 is TGTGCCACCAGCAGAGAGACGACAGGAGACACTGAAGCTTTCTTT.

The CDR3 protein is CATSREAGEGYGYTF. CDR3 nucleotide sequence: TGTGCCACCAGCAGAGAGGCAGGGGAAGGCTATGGCTACACCTTC. The chain combines TRBV15 with TRBJ1-2; D perhaps matches TRBD1 (6 bases). Trimming pared 0 bases from V and 4 bases from J, leaving 12 bases between. CDR1 and CDR2 (germline): LNHNV, YYDKDF (reference sequence). The CDR3 is 15 residues long.

This clonotype was seen ten or more times. V and J are TRBV9 and TRBJ2-1, with D perhaps matching TRBD1 or TRBD2 (6 bases each). Between the trimmed V and J ends, which lost 0 bases and 7 bases, there was a span of 11 bases. The CDR3 totals 14 residues. Germline-derived CDR1 and CDR2 are SGDLS and YYNGEE. CDR3 residues: CASSVGGAGNEQFF. The CDR3 bases are TGTGCCAGCAGCGTAGGGGGGGCCGGGAATGAGCAGTTCTTC.

A few counts support this clonotype. The chain links TRBV20-1 to TRBJ2-5, with a tentative D call TRBD2 (6 bases). The V and J ends lost 0 bases and 5 bases respectively, with 19 bases between them. Per the germline V gene, CDR1 is DFQATT and CDR2 is SNEGSKA (reference sequence). CDR3 length equals 16 residues. The CDR3 nucleotides read TGCAGTGCTAGAGAGGGAGGTGCCCGGGTGGAGGAGACCCAGTACTTC. Protein: CSAREGGARVEETQYF.

In this sample, this clonotype turned up many times. The rearrangement joins TRBV7-6 to TRBJ2-1, with 8 bases that match TRBD1. The germline V gene has CDR1 SGHVS and CDR2 FNYEAQ. V lost 4 bases to trimming and J lost 7 bases; unmatched junction nucleotides: 0. CDR3 length equals 12 residues. CDR3 sequence: CASSWTGNEQFF. The CDR3 nucleotides are TGTGCCAGCAGCTGGACAGGGAATGAGCAGTTCTTC.

This clonotype was picked up a small number of times. The rearrangement links TRBV12-3 or TRBV12-4 to TRBJ1-3, with no clear D. The CDR3 totals 15 residues. Trimming removed 5 bases at V and 5 bases at J, with 16 bases between. The CDR3 reads CASSQDFRTRNTIYF. The CDR3 DNA sequence: TGTGCCAGCAGTCAGGACTTCCGGACCCGAAACACCATATATTTT.